The 2 T cell receptor beta chains in this list originate from one sample, sequenced in a study of Ad26.COV2.S vaccination and SARS-CoV-2 variants. TCRdb keeps only in-frame clones here, not all; method: immunoSEQ multiplex PCR. The sample yields 7,000 or so clones, 65% to 85% seen once. Sequenced here: peripheral blood, sampled after recovery from COVID-19. The receptors derive from a human donor who had recovered from COVID-19.

The J gene is TRBJ2-5, the V gene TRBV7-8; a weak D match, TRBD1 (8 bases). Germline V CDR1 and CDR2: SGHVS, FQNEAQ. Trimming left V 7 bases short and J 4 bases short, with 16 bases between. The CDR3 runs to 14 residues. The DNA for the CDR3 is TGTGCCAGCAACTCTCACAGGGGGGGAGAGACCCAGTACTTC. It encodes CASNSHRGGETQYF. The full variable domain, its missing parts supplied by reference TRBV7-8 and TRBJ2-5, is GAGVSQSPRYKVAKRGQDVALRCDPISGHVSLFWYQQALGQGPEFLTYFQNEAQLDKSGLPSDRFFAERPEGSVSTLKIQRTQQEDSAVYLCASNSHRGGETQYFGPGTRLLVL.

The rearrangement uses TRBV12-3 or TRBV12-4 and TRBJ1-1; D call uncertain. V lost 7 bases to trimming and J lost 2 bases, with 11 bases between them. This CDR3 is 13 amino acids long. The CDR3 spells CASNHGQNTEAFF. In DNA form, the CDR3 reads TGTGCCAGCAACCACGGCCAAAACACTGAAGCTTTCTTT.